The entry below describes one T cell receptor (beta chain). As for treatment: 19 received Ad26.COV2.S at low or high dose, single or two shots; roughly 5 received placebo; per-sample allocation not given. Sampling was done on day 63 after the first vaccine or placebo injection. The shot given was an Ad26 vector that makes Wuhan-strain SARS-CoV-2 spike. Germline-derived CDR1 and CDR2 are SGHRS and YFSETQ. This CDR3 region has 18 residues. Losses at the gene ends were 0 bases for V and 4 bases for J; bases not matched to a gene: 12. Sequencing used immunoSEQ multiplex PCR; TCRdb keeps in-frame clones, though not all of them. The sample carries 350,000 to 600,000 clones, roughly nine tenths recorded once. These data come from a study of Ad26.COV2.S vaccination and SARS-CoV-2 variants.

The clonotype was recovered from a person aged 18-60 years who received the Ad26.COV2.S COVID-19 vaccine or a placebo. Specimen: peripheral blood, collected in a trial of Ad26.COV2.S vaccine versus placebo. The chain employs TRBV5-1 and TRBJ2-5, with 10 bases fitting TRBD1. The CDR3 coding sequence is TGCGCCAGCAGCTTGGGAAATATACGCCGGGACAGGGGAGAGACCCAGTACTTC. It translates to CASSLGNIRRDRGETQYF.